The rows below give T cell receptor beta chains drawn from one sample of a study of T cell changes during pregnancy in multiple sclerosis. Only in-frame clones appear in the TCRdb table, and some are missing; sequencing was by immunoSEQ multiplex PCR. The sample includes nearly 60,000 clones, about 89% of them seen just once. Material: CD4+ T cells from peripheral blood mononuclear cells, obtained after pregnancy. Every receptor here comes from a female donor in good health, enrolled as a control in a pregnancy study. The CDR3 runs from the conserved cysteine through the conserved F or W. D genes are given only for firm matches. Only part of the rows carry a size: once, few, many, or a class if the clone is expanded.

j_call d_call clone_size v_call cdr3_aa cdr3_nt
TRBJ2-4 NA NA TRBV18 CASSPLPKGDIQYF TGTGCCAGCTCACCATTGCCGAAGGGAGACATTCAGTACTTC
TRBJ2-1 TRBD2 NA TRBV6-1 CASSLRLAYNEQFF TGTGCCAGCAGCCTACGACTAGCGTACAATGAGCAGTTCTTC
TRBJ2-1 NA few TRBV5-6 CASSLIRNEQFF TGTGCCAGCAGCTTAATACGGAATGAGCAGTTCTTC
TRBJ2-7 NA NA TRBV6-5 CASSYGSTGKYEQYF TGTGCCAGCAGTTACGGGTCCACAGGGAAGTACGAGCAGTACTTC
TRBJ2-5 TRBD2 NA TRBV4-2 CASSQITGGHETQYF TGTGCCAGCAGCCAAATAACGGGGGGGCATGAGACCCAGTACTTC
TRBJ2-1 TRBD1 NA TRBV5-8 CASREPGQGVNEQFF TGTGCCAGCAGGGAACCGGGACAGGGGGTCAATGAGCAGTTCTTC
TRBJ2-7 NA once TRBV7-3 CASLEDDEPHSYTYEQYF TGTGCCAGCCTCGAAGACGACGAACCGCACAGCTACACCTACGAGCAGTACTTC
TRBJ1-2 NA NA TRBV30 CAWSPTGRRGHGYTF TGTGCCTGGAGTCCCACGGGGCGCAGGGGCCATGGCTACACCTTC
TRBJ1-4 NA NA TRBV5-5 CASSFGNSNEKLFF TGTGCCAGCAGCTTCGGGAACTCTAATGAAAAACTGTTTTTT
TRBJ2-3 NA NA TRBV25-1 CASSPPGDTQYF TGTGCCAGCAGTCCCCCGGGAGATACGCAGTATTTT
TRBJ1-3 NA NA TRBV5-4 CASKGEWENTIYF TGTGCCAGCAAGGGGGAGTGGGAGAACACCATATATTTT
TRBJ1-3 NA NA TRBV7-2 CASSLGRGGSGNTIYF TGTGCCAGCAGCTTAGGTCGCGGGGGTTCTGGAAACACCATATATTTT
TRBJ1-2 NA NA TRBV7-2 CASSPDSFSYGYTF TGTGCCAGCAGCCCCGACAGTTTCTCATATGGCTACACCTTC
TRBJ2-3 NA once TRBV5-4 CASSSPGPGTDTQYF TGTGCCAGCAGCTCGCCAGGGCCGGGCACAGATACGCAGTATTTT
TRBJ2-5 NA NA TRBV30 CAWSAVLGAQETQYF TGTGCCTGGAGCGCCGTATTAGGGGCTCAAGAGACCCAGTACTTC
TRBJ2-7 TRBD1 few TRBV18 CASSPSIIGTGGGGEYF TGTGCCAGCTCACCTTCTATAATCGGGACAGGGGGCGGCGGAGAGTACTTC